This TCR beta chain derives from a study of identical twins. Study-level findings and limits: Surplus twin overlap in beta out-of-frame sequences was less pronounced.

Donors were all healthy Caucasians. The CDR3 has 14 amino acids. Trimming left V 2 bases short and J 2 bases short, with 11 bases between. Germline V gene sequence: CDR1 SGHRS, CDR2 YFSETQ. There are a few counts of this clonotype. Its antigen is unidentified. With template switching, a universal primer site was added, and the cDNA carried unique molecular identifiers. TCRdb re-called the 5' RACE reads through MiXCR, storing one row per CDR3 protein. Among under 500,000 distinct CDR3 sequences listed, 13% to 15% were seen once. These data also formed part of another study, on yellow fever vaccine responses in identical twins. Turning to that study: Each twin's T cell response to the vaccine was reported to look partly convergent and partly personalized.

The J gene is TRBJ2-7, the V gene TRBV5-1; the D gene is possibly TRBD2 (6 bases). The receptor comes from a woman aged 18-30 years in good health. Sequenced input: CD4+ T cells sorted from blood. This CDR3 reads CASSFDGSPYEQYF. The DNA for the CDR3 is TGCGCCAGCAGCTTCGACGGGAGTCCCTACGAGCAGTACTTC.